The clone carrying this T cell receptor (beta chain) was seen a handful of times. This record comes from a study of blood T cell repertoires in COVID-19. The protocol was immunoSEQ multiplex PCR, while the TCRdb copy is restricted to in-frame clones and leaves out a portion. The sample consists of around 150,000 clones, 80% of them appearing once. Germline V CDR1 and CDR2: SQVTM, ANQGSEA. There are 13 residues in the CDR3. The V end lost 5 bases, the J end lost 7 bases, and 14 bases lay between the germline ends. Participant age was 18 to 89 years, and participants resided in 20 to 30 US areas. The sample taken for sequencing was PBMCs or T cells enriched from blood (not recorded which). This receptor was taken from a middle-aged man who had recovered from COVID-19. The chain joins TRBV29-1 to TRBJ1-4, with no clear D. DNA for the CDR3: TGCAGCGTTCTCGCGGATTCCGGTGAAAAACTGTTTTTT. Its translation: CSVLADSGEKLFF.